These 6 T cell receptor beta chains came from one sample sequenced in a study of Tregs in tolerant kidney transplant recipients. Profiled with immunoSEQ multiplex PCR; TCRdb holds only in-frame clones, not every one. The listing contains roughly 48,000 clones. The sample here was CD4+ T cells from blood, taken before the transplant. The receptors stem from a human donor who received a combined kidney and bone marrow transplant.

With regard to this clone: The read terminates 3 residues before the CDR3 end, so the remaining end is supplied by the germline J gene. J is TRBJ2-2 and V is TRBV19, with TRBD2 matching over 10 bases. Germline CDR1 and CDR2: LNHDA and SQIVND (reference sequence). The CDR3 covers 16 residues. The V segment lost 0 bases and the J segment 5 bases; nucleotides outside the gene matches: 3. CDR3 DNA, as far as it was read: TGTGCCAGTAGTATAGAAGCGGGAGGGCTTACCGGGGAG. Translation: CASSIEAGGLTGE. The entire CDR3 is CASSIEAGGLTGELFF.

The CDR3 is CSASGRVNQPQHF. The covered CDR3 bases are TGCAGTGCTAGTGGCAGGGTGAATCAGCCC. J is TRBJ1-5 and V is TRBV20-1; possibly TRBD1 for D (5 bases). The read ends 3 residues before the CDR3 terminus; that terminus is restored from the germline J gene. This CDR3 has 13 residues. V was pared by 3 bases and J by 4 bases, with 10 bases between. Germline-derived CDR1 and CDR2 are DFQATT and SNEGSKA (reference sequence).

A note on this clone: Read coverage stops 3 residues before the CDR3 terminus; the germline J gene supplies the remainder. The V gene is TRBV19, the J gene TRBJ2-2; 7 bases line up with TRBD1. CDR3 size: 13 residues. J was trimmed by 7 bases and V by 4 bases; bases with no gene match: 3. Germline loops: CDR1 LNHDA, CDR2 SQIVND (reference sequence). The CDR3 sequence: CASSTQGYGELFF. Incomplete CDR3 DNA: TGTGCCAGTAGTACACAGGGGTACGGGGAG.

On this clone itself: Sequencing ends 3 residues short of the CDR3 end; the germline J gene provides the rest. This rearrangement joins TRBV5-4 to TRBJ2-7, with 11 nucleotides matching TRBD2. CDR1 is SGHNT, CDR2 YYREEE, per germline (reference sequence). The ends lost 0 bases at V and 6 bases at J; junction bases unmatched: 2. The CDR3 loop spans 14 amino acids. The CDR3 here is CASSLAGTSGEQYF. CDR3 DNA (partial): TGTGCCAGCAGCTTGGCCGGGACTAGCGGCGAG.

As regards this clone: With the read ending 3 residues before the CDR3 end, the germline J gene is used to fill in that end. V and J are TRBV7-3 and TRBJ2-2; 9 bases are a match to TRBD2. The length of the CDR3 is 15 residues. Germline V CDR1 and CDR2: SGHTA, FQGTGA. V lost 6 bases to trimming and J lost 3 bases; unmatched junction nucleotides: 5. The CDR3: CASRQTSGHTGELFF. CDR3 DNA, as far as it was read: TGTGCCAGCAGACAAACTAGCGGGCACACCGGGGAG.

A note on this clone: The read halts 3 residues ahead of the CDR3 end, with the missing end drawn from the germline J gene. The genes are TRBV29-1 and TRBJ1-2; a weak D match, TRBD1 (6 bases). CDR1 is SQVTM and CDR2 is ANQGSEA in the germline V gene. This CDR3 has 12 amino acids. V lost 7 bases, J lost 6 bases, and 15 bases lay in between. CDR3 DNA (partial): TGCAGCGGAGTATACAGGGATGATGGC. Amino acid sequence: CSGVYRDDG. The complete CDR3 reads CSGVYRDDGYTF.